The T cell receptor beta chain described here comes from a study of shared clonotypes between healthy human individuals. Terminally differentiated effector memory CD45RA+ cells were excluded from the naive CD8 cells, which were CD45RO-negative and positively selected for CCR7. The authors split each subset's genomic DNA evenly across several immunoSEQ plates. Produced via immunoSEQ multiplex PCR; TCRdb's table is partial and in-frame only. The sample gives around 700,000 clones, under 95% of which show up once; nearly 25% is in the top ten. Overall study findings and caveats: In contrast to clonotypes shared by all four donors, non-shared clonotypes had lower generation probabilities.

For this clone: The antigen is not known.

The CDR3 length is 13 residues. V lost 6 bases and J 4 bases, leaving 15 bases between the germline ends. Germline assignment: CDR1 SQVTM and CDR2 ANQGSEA. The chain uses TRBV29-1 and TRBJ1-1; the D is unclear. Input material: naive CD8+ T cells sorted from blood. This receptor was obtained from a man aged 25-45 years in good health. CDR3 loop: CSVPDPAGTEAFF. In DNA, the CDR3 is TGCAGCGTACCAGACCCCGCGGGCACTGAAGCTTTCTTT.